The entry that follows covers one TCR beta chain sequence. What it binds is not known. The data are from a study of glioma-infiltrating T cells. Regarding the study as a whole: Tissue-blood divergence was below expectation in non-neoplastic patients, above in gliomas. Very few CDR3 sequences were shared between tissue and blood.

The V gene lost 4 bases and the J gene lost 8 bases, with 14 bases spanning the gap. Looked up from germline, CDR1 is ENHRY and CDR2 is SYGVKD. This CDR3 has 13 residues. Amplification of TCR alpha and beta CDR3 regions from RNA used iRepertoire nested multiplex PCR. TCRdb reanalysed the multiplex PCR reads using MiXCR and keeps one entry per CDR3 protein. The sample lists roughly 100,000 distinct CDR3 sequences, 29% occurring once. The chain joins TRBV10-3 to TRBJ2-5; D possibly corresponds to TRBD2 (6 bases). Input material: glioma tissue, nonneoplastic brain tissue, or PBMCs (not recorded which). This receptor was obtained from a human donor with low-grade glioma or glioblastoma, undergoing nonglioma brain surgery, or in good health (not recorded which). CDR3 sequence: CAISGSPEGTQYF. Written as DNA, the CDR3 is TGTGCCATCAGTGGGTCTCCGGAGGGAACCCAGTACTTC.